This TCR beta chain was recovered during a study of lung T cells in sarcoidosis with Löfgren's syndrome. In the study overall: Repertoire analyses centered on Löfgren's syndrome patients. Study-wide results and limits: Shared TRAV12-1 and TRBV2 CDR3 motifs across Löfgren's syndrome patients reportedly suggested public CD4+ TCRs. In alpha-beta pairs, TRAV12-1 favored TRBV2, and their CDR3s were homologous. These T cells were suggested, not shown, to recognize a putative antigen.

The CDR3 has 16 amino acids. Germline loops: CDR1 SGHRS, CDR2 YFSETQ. V was clipped by 1 base and J by 6 bases; unmatched bases: 9. MiXCR, applied by TCRdb to the reads, yields one record per CDR3 protein. The top ten hold approximately 6.7% of the sample, which has about 750 distinct CDR3 sequences, about 22% seen once. As to this clonotype: What it binds is not known. This may come from a read error, since a much larger clone is one base off.

The V gene is TRBV5-1, the J gene TRBJ2-1; 8 bases agree with TRBD2. The sequenced sample was CD4+ T cells from PBMCs. The receptor's source is a human donor with sarcoidosis (Löfgren's syndrome or another form), or a control subject (not recorded which). The CDR3 region is CASSLSGGGYGNEQFF. CDR3 DNA sequence: TGCGCCAGCAGCTTGTCAGGCGGGGGGTACGGCAATGAGCAGTTCTTC.